The sequence of this T cell receptor beta chain was determined in a study of immune evolution from preneoplasia to lung adenocarcinoma. About the study: HLA loss of heterozygosity: around 6.5% AIS, less than 18% MIA, about 31% ADC, none AAH. Findings and limits, study-wide: Compared with EGFR-mutant or double wild-type lesions, KRAS-mutant nodules were more clonal. Top clone frequencies peaked in normal lung, apparently declining through invasive adenocarcinoma.

Using immunoSEQ multiplex PCR, the repertoire was profiled, and TCRdb retains in-frame clones only, with some absent. This sample has about 2,700 clones, with over 75% found just once. The count of this clone is one. Antigen: not known. Sequences were obtained from FFPE invasive lung adenocarcinoma tissue. The sequence was obtained from a person aged 60-80 years with invasive lung adenocarcinoma.

The CDR3 bases are TGTGCCAGCAGTCAATCATTTAACTATGGCTACACCTTC. Its protein product is CASSQSFNYGYTF. The rearrangement links TRBV27 to TRBJ1-2, with unresolved D. V lost 5 bases, J lost 1 base, and 8 bases lay in between. The CDR3 contains 13 residues. Per the germline V gene, CDR1 is MNHEY and CDR2 is SMNVEV (reference sequence).